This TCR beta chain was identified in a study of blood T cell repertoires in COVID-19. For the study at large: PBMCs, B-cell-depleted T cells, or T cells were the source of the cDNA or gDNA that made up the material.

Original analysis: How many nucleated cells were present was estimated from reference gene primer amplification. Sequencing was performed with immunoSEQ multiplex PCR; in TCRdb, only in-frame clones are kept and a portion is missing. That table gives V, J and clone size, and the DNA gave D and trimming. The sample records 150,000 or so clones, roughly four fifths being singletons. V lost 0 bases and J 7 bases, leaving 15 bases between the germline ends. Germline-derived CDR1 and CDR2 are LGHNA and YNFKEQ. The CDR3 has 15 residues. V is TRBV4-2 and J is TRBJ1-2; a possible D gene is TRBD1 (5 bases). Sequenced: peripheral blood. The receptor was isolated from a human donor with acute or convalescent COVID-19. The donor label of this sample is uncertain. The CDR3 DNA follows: TGTGCCAGCAGCCAAGATCAAACAGGCACGGGTGGCTACACCTTC. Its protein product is CASSQDQTGTGGYTF.